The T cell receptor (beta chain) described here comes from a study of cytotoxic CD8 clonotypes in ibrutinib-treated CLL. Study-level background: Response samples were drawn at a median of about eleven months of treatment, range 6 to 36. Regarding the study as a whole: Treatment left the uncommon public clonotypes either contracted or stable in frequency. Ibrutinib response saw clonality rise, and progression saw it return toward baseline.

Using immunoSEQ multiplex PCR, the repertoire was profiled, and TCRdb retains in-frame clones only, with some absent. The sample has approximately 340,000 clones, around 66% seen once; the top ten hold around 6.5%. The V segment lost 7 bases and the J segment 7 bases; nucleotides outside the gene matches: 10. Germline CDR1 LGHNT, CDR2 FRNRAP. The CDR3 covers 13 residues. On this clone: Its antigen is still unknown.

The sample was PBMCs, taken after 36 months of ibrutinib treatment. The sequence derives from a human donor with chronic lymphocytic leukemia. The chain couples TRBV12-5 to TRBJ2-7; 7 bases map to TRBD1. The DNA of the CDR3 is TGTGCTAGTGAGCTGACAGGGTCGGGAGAGCAGTACTTC. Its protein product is CASELTGSGEQYF.